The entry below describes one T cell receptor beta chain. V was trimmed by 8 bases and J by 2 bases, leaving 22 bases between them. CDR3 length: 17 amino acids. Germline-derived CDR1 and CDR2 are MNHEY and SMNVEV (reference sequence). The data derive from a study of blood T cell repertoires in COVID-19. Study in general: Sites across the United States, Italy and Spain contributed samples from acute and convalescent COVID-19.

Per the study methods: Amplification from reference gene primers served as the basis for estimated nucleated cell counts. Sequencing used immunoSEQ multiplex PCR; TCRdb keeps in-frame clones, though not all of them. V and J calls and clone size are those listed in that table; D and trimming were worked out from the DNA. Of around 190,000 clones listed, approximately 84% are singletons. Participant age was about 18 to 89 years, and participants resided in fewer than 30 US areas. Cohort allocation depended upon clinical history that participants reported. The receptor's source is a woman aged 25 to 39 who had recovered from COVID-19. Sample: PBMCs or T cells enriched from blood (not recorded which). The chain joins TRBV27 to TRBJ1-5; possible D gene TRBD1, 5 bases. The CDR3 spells CASSPRRGGVGNQPQHF. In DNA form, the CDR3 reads TGTGCCAGCTCACCAAGGCGGGGAGGGGTAGGCAATCAGCCCCAGCATTTT.